This record looks at one TCR beta chain sequence and its context. The data stem from a study of blood T cells in healthy people across ages. With a J-beta primer mix and a sample-barcoded 5' primer, a second PCR ran about 7 to 12 cycles. One entry per CDR3 protein results from TCRdb running MiXCR on the 5' RACE reads. The table has 650,000 to 800,000 distinct CDR3 sequences, under 55% seen once. V dropped 4 bases and J dropped 1; count of bases not matched to a gene: 12. Per the germline V gene, CDR1 is LGHDT and CDR2 is YNNKEL (reference sequence). The CDR3 is 19 amino acids. The J gene is TRBJ2-6, the V gene TRBV3-1; 8 nucleotides align to TRBD2. The sequence derives from a man in his 60s in good health. The sample comprised blood. The CDR3 loop is CASSPDPELAASGANVLTF. For the CDR3, the DNA is TGTGCCAGCAGCCCTGACCCAGAACTAGCGGCGTCTGGGGCCAACGTCCTGACTTTC.